This passage covers 4 T cell receptor beta chains from one sample sequenced in a study of neurological immune-mediated disorders. TCRdb fed the 5' RACE reads into MiXCR, producing one record per CDR3 protein. The table has some 65,000 distinct CDR3 sequences, approximately 4.2% seen once. Sequenced sample: PBMCs. The receptors stem from a man aged 50 to 59 with multiple sclerosis.

This clonotype was seen repeatedly, ten times or more. DNA of the CDR3: TGTGCCAGCAGTGACCGGGACAGGGGCGAGCAGTACGTC. Translating it yields CASSDRDRGEQYV. This chain joins TRBV6-6 and TRBJ2-7; 10 bases are shared with TRBD1. Germline CDR1 reads MNHNY; CDR2 reads SVGAGI (reference sequence). The CDR3 spans 13 residues. Trimming cost V 5 bases and J 6 bases; bases outside gene matches: 4.

The chain uses TRBV4-1 and TRBJ2-4; 9 bases are shared with TRBD1. Germline V gene lookup returns CDR1 MGHRA and CDR2 YSYEKL. The CDR3 contains 15 residues. After removal of 2 bases from V and 7 bases from J, the junction contained 6 bases not matched to a gene. The CDR3 sequence: CASSQLRQGGNIQYF. The CDR3 region has the DNA TGCGCCAGCAGCCAACTGAGACAGGGGGGGAACATTCAGTACTTC.

The table lists this clonotype with many counts. The genes are TRBV7-9 and TRBJ2-5, with no clear D. Germline CDR1 is SEHNR and CDR2 is FQNEAQ (reference sequence). V was cut by 4 bases and J by 5 bases, with 20 bases left in between. The CDR3 loop spans 16 amino acids. This CDR3 reads CASSSTEQIHGETQYF. CDR3 DNA sequence: TGTGCCAGCAGCTCTACAGAACAGATCCACGGGGAGACCCAGTACTTC. The variable domain in full, with the rest retrieved from reference TRBV7-9 and TRBJ2-5, is DTGVSQNPRHKITKRGQNVTFRCDPISEHNRLYWYRQTLGQGPEFLTYFQNEAQLEKSRLLSDRFSAERPKGSFSTLEIQRTEQGDSAMYLCASSSTEQIHGETQYFGPGTRLLVL.

This clonotype has more than one count but fewer than ten. V is TRBV6-1 and J is TRBJ1-4; 8 bases align to TRBD1. The V gene end was trimmed by 8 bases and the J gene end by 11 bases; junction bases not matched to a gene: 10. CDR1 is MNHNS, CDR2 SASEGT, per germline. The CDR3 runs 13 residues. The CDR3 loop reads CASGPGQAFKLFF. CDR3 nucleotides: TGTGCCAGCGGACCGGGACAGGCCTTTAAACTGTTTTTT.